This T cell receptor beta chain appears in the sequencing data of a study of T cells in Graves' hyperthyroidism and ophthalmopathy. V was pared by 0 bases and J by 8 bases, with 13 bases between. Germline assignment: CDR1 SGHAT and CDR2 FQNNGV. There are 14 residues in the CDR3. Amplification of TCR beta CDR3 regions used RNA as the template. The study used the HTBI primer set for a first-round RT-PCR of the TCR CDR3. TCRdb called the multiplex PCR reads again in MiXCR, with one record for every CDR3 protein. The sample holds a few hundred thousand distinct CDR3 sequences, around 46% seen once. The J gene is TRBJ1-2, the V gene TRBV11-2; tentative D call: TRBD1 (6 bases). The sample taken for sequencing was peripheral blood or thyroid tissue (not recorded which). The TCR sequence derives from an adult woman with Graves' disease, either hyperthyroidism or ophthalmopathy (not recorded which). CDR3 DNA: TGTGCCAGCAGCTTAGATCTGGGGGCGCGAGGCTACACCTTC. Protein product: CASSLDLGARGYTF.